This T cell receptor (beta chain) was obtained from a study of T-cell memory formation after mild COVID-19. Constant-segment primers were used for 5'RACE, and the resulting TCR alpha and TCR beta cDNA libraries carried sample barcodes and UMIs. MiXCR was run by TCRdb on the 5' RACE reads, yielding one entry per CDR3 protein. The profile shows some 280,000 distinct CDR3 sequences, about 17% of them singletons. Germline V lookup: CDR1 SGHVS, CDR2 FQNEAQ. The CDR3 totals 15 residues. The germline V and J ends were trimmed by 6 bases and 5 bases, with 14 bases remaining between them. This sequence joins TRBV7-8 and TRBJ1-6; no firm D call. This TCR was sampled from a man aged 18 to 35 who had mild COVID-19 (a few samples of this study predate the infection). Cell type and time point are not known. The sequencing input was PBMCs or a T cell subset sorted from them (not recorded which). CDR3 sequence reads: CASRRSREHNSPLHF. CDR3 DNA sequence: TGTGCCAGCAGACGGAGCCGGGAGCATAATTCACCCCTCCACTTT.